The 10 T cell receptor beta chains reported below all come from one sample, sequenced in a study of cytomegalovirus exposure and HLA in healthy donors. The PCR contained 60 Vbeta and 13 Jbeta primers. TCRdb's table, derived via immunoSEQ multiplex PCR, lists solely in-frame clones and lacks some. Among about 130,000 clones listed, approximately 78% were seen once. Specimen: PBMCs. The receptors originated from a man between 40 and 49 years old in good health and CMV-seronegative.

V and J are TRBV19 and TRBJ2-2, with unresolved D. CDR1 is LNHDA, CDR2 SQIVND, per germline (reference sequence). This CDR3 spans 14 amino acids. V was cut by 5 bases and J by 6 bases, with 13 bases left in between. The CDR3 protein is CASSPRYGSGELFF. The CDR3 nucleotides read TGTGCCAGTAGTCCCAGGTATGGATCCGGGGAGCTGTTTTTT.

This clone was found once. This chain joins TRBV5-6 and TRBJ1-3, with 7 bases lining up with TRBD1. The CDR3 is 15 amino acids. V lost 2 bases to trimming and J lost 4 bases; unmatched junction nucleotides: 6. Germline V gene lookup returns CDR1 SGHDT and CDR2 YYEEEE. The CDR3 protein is CASSLRGRAGNTIYF. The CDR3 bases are TGTGCCAGCAGCTTAAGGGGGCGTGCGGGAAACACCATATATTTT.

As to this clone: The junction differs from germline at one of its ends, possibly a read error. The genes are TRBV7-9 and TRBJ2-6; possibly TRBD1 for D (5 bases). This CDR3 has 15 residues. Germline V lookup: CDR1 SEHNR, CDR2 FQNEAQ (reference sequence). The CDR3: CASSLARSGANGLTF. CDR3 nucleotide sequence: TGTGCCAGCAGCTTAGCTCGTTCTGGGGCCAACGGCCTGACTTTC.

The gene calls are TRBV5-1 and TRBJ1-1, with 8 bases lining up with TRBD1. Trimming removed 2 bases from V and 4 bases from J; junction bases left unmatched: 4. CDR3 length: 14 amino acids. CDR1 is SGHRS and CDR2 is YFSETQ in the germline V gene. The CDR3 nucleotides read TGCGCCAGCAGCTTAACAACAGGGGGCACTGAAGCTTTCTTT. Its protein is CASSLTTGGTEAFF.

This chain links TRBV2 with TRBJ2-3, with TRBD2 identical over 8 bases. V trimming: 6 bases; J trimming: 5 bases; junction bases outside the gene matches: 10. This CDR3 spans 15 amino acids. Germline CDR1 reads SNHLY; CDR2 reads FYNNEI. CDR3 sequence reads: CASSPAGAMGDTQYF. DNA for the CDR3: TGTGCCAGCAGCCCAGCGGGGGCGATGGGAGATACGCAGTATTTT.

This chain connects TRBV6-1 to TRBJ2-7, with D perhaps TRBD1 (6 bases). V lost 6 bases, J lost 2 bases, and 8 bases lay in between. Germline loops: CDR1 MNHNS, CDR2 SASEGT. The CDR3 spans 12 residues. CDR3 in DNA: TGTGCCAGCAGCGGACAGACCTACGAGCAGTACTTC. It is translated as CASSGQTYEQYF.

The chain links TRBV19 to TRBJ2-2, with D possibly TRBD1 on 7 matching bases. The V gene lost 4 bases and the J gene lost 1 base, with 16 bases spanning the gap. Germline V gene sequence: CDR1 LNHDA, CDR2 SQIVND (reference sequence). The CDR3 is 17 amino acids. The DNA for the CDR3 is TGTGCCAGTAGTACAGGGGGAGGCAGGGGGAACACCGGGGAGCTGTTTTTT. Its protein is CASSTGGGRGNTGELFF.

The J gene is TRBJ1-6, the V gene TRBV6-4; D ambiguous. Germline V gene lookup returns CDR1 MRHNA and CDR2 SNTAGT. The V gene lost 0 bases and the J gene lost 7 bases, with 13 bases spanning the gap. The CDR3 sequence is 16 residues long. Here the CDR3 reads CASSDSSNSLNSPLHF. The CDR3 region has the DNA TGTGCCAGCAGTGACTCGAGCAACAGTCTAAATTCACCCCTCCACTTT.

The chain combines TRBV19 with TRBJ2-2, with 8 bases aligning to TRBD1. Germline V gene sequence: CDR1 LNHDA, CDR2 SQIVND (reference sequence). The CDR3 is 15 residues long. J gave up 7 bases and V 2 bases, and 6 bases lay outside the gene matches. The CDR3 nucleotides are TGTGCCAGTAGTATAAGGGGGACAGGCGGCGGGGAGCTGTTTTTT. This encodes CASSIRGTGGGELFF.

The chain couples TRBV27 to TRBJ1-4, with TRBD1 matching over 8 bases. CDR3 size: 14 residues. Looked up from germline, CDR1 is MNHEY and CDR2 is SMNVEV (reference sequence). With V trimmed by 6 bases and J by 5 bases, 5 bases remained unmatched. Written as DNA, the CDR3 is TGTGCCAGCAGGCGGACAGGGAGAAATGAAAAACTGTTTTTT. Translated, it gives CASRRTGRNEKLFF.